Below, 32 T cell receptor beta chains from the same sample are listed, as sequenced in a study of blood T cell repertoires in COVID-19. Generated by immunoSEQ multiplex PCR, the TCRdb table keeps only in-frame clones and is missing some. Of some 400,000 clones listed, more than 75% were seen once; the top ten hold 8% to 13%. Sequences were obtained from peripheral blood. These receptors were taken from a woman aged 25-40 years with COVID-19, enrolled during active disease.

The genes are TRBV9 and TRBJ2-7; a weak D match, TRBD2 (6 bases). The CDR3 contains 14 residues. V shed 4 bases and J shed 6 bases, with 17 bases lying between them. Per germline, CDR1 SGDLS and CDR2 YYNGEE. This chain's CDR3 is CASSPHGGVSEQYF. CDR3 bases: TGTGCCAGCAGCCCTCACGGAGGGGTGTCCGAGCAGTACTTC.

This clone was seen a single time. The V gene is TRBV28, the J gene TRBJ2-7; D remains unclear. Germline values: CDR1 MDHEN, CDR2 SYDVKM. V lost 7 bases, J lost 2 bases, and 12 bases lay in between. CDR3 length: 13 residues. CDR3 in amino acids: CASTNRPPYEQYF. In DNA form, the CDR3 reads TGTGCCAGCACTAACAGACCCCCCTACGAGCAGTACTTC.

The chain has TRBV2 and TRBJ2-1; 7 nucleotides align to TRBD2. The V gene's germline CDR1 is SNHLY and CDR2 FYNNEI. J lost 5 bases, V lost 7 bases, and 8 bases had no gene match. This CDR3 region has 14 residues. CDR3 sequence: CASTGLAENNEQFF. The CDR3 DNA sequence: TGTGCCAGCACTGGCCTAGCGGAAAACAATGAGCAGTTCTTC.

This clone was observed once. The chain joins TRBV7-6 to TRBJ2-7; TRBD2 matches 9 bases. CDR1 and CDR2 (germline): SGHVS, FNYEAQ. Losses at the gene ends were 6 bases for V and 6 bases for J; bases not matched to a gene: 6. The CDR3 is 13 amino acids. The CDR3 DNA reads as TGTGCCAGCAGTCCCGGACTAGCGAGCGAGCAGTACTTC. Residues: CASSPGLASEQYF.

The chain combines TRBV19 with TRBJ2-7, with 8 bases matching TRBD2. CDR1 and CDR2 (germline): LNHDA, SQIVND (reference sequence). There are 14 residues in the CDR3. J was trimmed by 2 bases and V by 3 bases; bases with no gene match: 3. CDR3 DNA: TGTGCCAGTAGTATCCGGGAGGGCCCCTACGAGCAGTACTTC. Its protein product is CASSIREGPYEQYF.

The chain recombines TRBV2 with TRBJ2-5; D is possibly TRBD2 (5 bases). This CDR3 is built from 12 residues. V was cut by 6 bases and J by 4 bases, with 9 bases left in between. Germline CDR1 reads SNHLY; CDR2 reads FYNNEI. The CDR3 DNA reads TGTGCCAGCAGGCTTGGAGGAGAGACCCAGTACTTC. Its protein product is CASRLGGETQYF.

The chain joins TRBV27 to TRBJ2-3; D is perhaps TRBD2 (5 bases). Germline V lookup: CDR1 MNHEY, CDR2 SMNVEV (reference sequence). Trimming cost V 5 bases and J 2 bases, with 8 bases left between them. This CDR3 has 13 amino acids. The CDR3 region has the DNA TGTGCCAGCAGTCCCGGGGTCACAGATACGCAGTATTTT. It codes for CASSPGVTDTQYF.

The chain couples TRBV2 to TRBJ1-4, with TRBD1 matching over 7 bases. CDR1 and CDR2 from the germline V gene are SNHLY and FYNNEI. J was trimmed by 5 bases and V by 8 bases; bases with no gene match: 8. The CDR3 sequence is 14 residues long. CDR3 region: CASGGTASNEKLFF. The CDR3 bases are TGTGCCAGCGGGGGGACAGCCTCCAATGAAAAACTGTTTTTT.

The chain joins TRBV9 to TRBJ2-2; 10 nucleotides line up with TRBD1. V lost 2 bases, J lost 5 bases, and 3 bases stayed unmatched. CDR1 is SGDLS and CDR2 is YYNGEE in the germline V gene. This CDR3 region has 15 residues. The chain's CDR3 is CASSVGTGVTGELFF. DNA of the CDR3: TGTGCCAGCAGCGTCGGGACAGGGGTTACCGGGGAGCTGTTTTTT.

In nucleotides, the CDR3 is TGTGCCAGCAGCCAAGTTGGCCAGGGGACTAACTATGGCTACACCTTC. Its translation: CASSQVGQGTNYGYTF. This chain joins TRBV14 and TRBJ1-2, with D possibly TRBD1 on 6 matching bases. In germline, CDR1 is SGHDN, CDR2 FVKESK. Trimming took off 1 base at V and 0 bases at J, with 12 bases between the two ends. This CDR3 contains 16 residues.

This clone was seen a single time. This chain connects TRBV28 to TRBJ2-7; 12 nucleotides align to TRBD2. CDR1 is MDHEN and CDR2 is SYDVKM in the germline V gene. The CDR3 has 14 amino acids. J was trimmed by 2 bases and V by 8 bases; bases with no gene match: 4. The CDR3 loop reads CASVTSGRTYEQYF. The DNA for the CDR3 is TGTGCCAGCGTCACTAGCGGGAGGACCTACGAGCAGTACTTC.

This clone has more than one count but fewer than ten. J is TRBJ2-1 and V is TRBV24-1; possible D gene TRBD2, 6 bases. Germline values: CDR1 KGHDR, CDR2 SFDVKD. The V and J ends lost 3 bases and 7 bases respectively, with 18 bases between them. This CDR3 spans 16 amino acids. The CDR3 region has the DNA TGTGCCACCAGTGATATAACTAGCCCTGCTAATAATGAGCAGTTCTTC. It encodes CATSDITSPANNEQFF.

Here the CDR3 DNA reads TGCAGCGCAAACTCGCTGAGCTCCTACAATGAGCAGTTCTTC. Amino acid sequence: CSANSLSSYNEQFF. The chain links TRBV29-1 to TRBJ2-1; D call uncertain. There are 14 residues in the CDR3. With 7 bases removed from V and 0 bases from J, the gap between germline ends came to 13 bases. Germline CDR1 reads SQVTM; CDR2 reads ANQGSEA.

The chain couples TRBV5-4 to TRBJ2-3, with D perhaps TRBD1 (6 bases). Trimming pared 4 bases from V and 6 bases from J, leaving 15 bases between. This CDR3 has 14 amino acids. The germline V gene has CDR1 SGHNT and CDR2 YYREEE (reference sequence). The CDR3 loop is CASSRGQWQDTQYF. The CDR3 coding sequence is TGTGCCAGCAGCCGAGGACAGTGGCAGGATACGCAGTATTTT.

V and J are TRBV18 and TRBJ2-3, with 10 bases aligning to TRBD1. Germline trimming cut 3 bases from V and 3 bases from J; bases unmatched to any gene: 3. Germline lookup yields CDR1 KGHSH and CDR2 LQKENI. The CDR3 totals 15 residues. The CDR3 DNA reads TGTGCCAGCTCACCCGACAGGGGGCGTACAGATACGCAGTATTTT. Residues: CASSPDRGRTDTQYF.

This chain uses TRBV5-1 with TRBJ2-3, with a weak D call TRBD2 (5 bases). Germline V gene data show CDR1 as SGHRS and CDR2 as YFSETQ. The V end was cut by 0 bases, the J end by 4 bases, with 15 bases between. This CDR3 contains 16 residues. The CDR3 nucleotides are TGCGCCAGCAGCTTGGCTTTCCAAACCGGGGCAGATACGCAGTATTTT. It yields the protein CASSLAFQTGADTQYF.

V is TRBV5-4 and J is TRBJ2-2, with 10 bases matching TRBD1. V trimming: 2 bases; J trimming: 4 bases; junction bases outside the gene matches: 5. CDR1 and CDR2 from the germline V gene are SGHNT and YYREEE (reference sequence). The CDR3 runs to 16 residues. CDR3: CASSFGTGVATGELFF. The CDR3, as DNA: TGTGCCAGCAGCTTTGGGACAGGGGTAGCCACCGGGGAGCTGTTTTTT. The entire variable domain, with the rest obtained from reference TRBV5-4 and TRBJ2-2, is as follows: ETGVTQSPTHLIKTRGQQVTLRCSSQSGHNTVSWYQQALGQGPQFIFQYYREEENGRGNFPPRFSGLQFPNYSSELNVNALELDDSALYLCASSFGTGVATGELFFGEGSRLTVL.

The chain recombines TRBV9 with TRBJ2-1, with 14 bases lining up with TRBD2. Germline CDR1 SGDLS, CDR2 YYNGEE. This CDR3 comprises 17 residues. The V gene end was trimmed by 4 bases and the J gene end by 0 bases; junction bases not matched to a gene: 3. In DNA, the CDR3 is TGTGCCAGCAGCCCGGGGACTAGCGGGAGCTCCTACAATGAGCAGTTCTTC. Translated: CASSPGTSGSSYNEQFF.

The genes are TRBV5-1 and TRBJ2-3; no firm D call. The CDR3 length is 14 residues. The V end lost 3 bases, the J end lost 0 bases, and 8 bases lay between the germline ends. Germline values: CDR1 SGHRS, CDR2 YFSETQ. CDR3 loop: CASSSYLSTDTQYF. Here the CDR3 DNA reads TGCGCCAGCAGCTCATACCTAAGCACAGATACGCAGTATTTT. Variable domain in full (rest from reference TRBV5-1 and TRBJ2-3): KAGVTQTPRYLIKTRGQQVTLSCSPISGHRSVSWYQQTPGQGLQFLFEYFSETQRNKGNFPGRFSGRQFSNSRSEMNVSTLELGDSALYLCASSSYLSTDTQYFGPGTRLTVL.

The chain uses TRBV14 and TRBJ1-6, with unresolved D. This CDR3 region has 14 residues. In germline, CDR1 is SGHDN, CDR2 FVKESK. The V gene lost 4 bases and the J gene lost 7 bases, with 11 bases spanning the gap. The CDR3 sequence: CASSLEARNSPLHF. CDR3 DNA: TGTGCCAGCAGCCTCGAGGCTAGGAATTCACCCCTCCACTTT.

The chain is built from TRBV10-2 and TRBJ1-5; 11 positions agree with TRBD1. Germline values: CDR1 WSHSY, CDR2 SAAADI. The CDR3 runs 13 residues. V shed 6 bases, J shed 8 bases, and the junction held 3 bases outside the gene matches. This CDR3 is CASSGGQGEPQHF. Written as DNA, the CDR3 is TGCGCCAGCAGCGGGGGACAGGGGGAGCCCCAGCATTTT.

This clone appeared a single time. The V and J genes are TRBV27 and TRBJ2-1, with 9 positions matching TRBD2. CDR1 and CDR2 from the germline V gene are MNHEY and SMNVEV (reference sequence). The J segment lost 0 bases and the V segment lost 4 bases, leaving 4 bases of the junction unmatched. The CDR3 has 16 residues. In nucleotides, the CDR3 is TGTGCCAGCAGTTCCCCACTAGCGGGCTCCTACAATGAGCAGTTCTTC. This gives the protein CASSSPLAGSYNEQFF.

The V gene is TRBV19, the J gene TRBJ2-7; D unclear. Trimming pared 6 bases from V and 1 base from J, leaving 13 bases between. The CDR3 contains 14 residues. Germline V gene data show CDR1 as LNHDA and CDR2 as SQIVND (reference sequence). The CDR3: CASSLYDRSYEQYF. CDR3 DNA: TGTGCCAGTAGCCTATATGATCGATCCTACGAGCAGTACTTC.

The gene calls are TRBV28 and TRBJ2-3; 8 nucleotides line up with TRBD2. Germline V gene data show CDR1 as MDHEN and CDR2 as SYDVKM. Trimming removed 7 bases from V and 3 bases from J; junction bases left unmatched: 15. The CDR3 runs 17 residues. The CDR3 region is CASTEPGLGLGTDTQYF. The CDR3 DNA follows: TGTGCCAGCACAGAACCGGGACTAGGTTTGGGTACAGATACGCAGTATTTT.

The rearrangement joins TRBV29-1 to TRBJ1-4, with D possibly TRBD1 on 5 matching bases. The length of the CDR3 is 12 residues. Germline CDR1 reads SQVTM; CDR2 reads ANQGSEA. The V and J ends lost 5 bases and 8 bases respectively, with 12 bases between them. The CDR3 DNA follows: TGCAGCGTTACTCAGGGTCGGGAAAAACTGTTTTTT. Amino acids: CSVTQGREKLFF.

The rearrangement uses TRBV18 and TRBJ1-6, with D tentatively TRBD1 (6 bases). V was trimmed by 3 bases and J by 14 bases, leaving 11 bases between them. Germline V gene sequence: CDR1 KGHSH, CDR2 LQKENI. This CDR3 is built from 12 residues. CDR3 region: CASSPTGEALHF. The CDR3 region has the DNA TGTGCCAGCTCACCGACAGGCGAGGCCCTCCACTTT.

The chain combines TRBV2 with TRBJ2-1; the match to TRBD2 covers 12 bases. Germline CDR1 and CDR2: SNHLY and FYNNEI. The V gene end was trimmed by 8 bases and the J gene end by 8 bases; junction bases not matched to a gene: 7. There are 14 residues in the CDR3. The CDR3 spells CASVGLAGRDEQFF. CDR3 DNA sequence: TGTGCCAGCGTCGGACTAGCGGGAAGGGATGAGCAGTTCTTC.

The chain recombines TRBV30 with TRBJ1-4, with TRBD1 as a possible D gene (6 bases). This CDR3 comprises 12 residues. The germline V gene encodes CDR1 GTSNPN and CDR2 SVGIG (reference sequence). Deletions cut 7 bases from V and 8 bases from J, with 14 bases between. The CDR3 DNA sequence: TGTGCCTCCCTAGAGGGGGGGGAAAAACTGTTTTTT. It yields the protein CASLEGGEKLFF.

This sequence joins TRBV10-3 and TRBJ2-5; 10 positions match TRBD1. Trimming removed 6 bases from V and 5 bases from J; junction bases left unmatched: 6. The CDR3 is 14 amino acids. CDR1 is ENHRY, CDR2 SYGVKD, per germline. The chain's CDR3 is CAIRPGQGDETQYF. CDR3 DNA: TGTGCCATCAGGCCTGGACAGGGGGATGAGACCCAGTACTTC.

This rearrangement joins TRBV5-6 to TRBJ2-1, with D maybe TRBD2 (7 bases). The germline V gene encodes CDR1 SGHDT and CDR2 YYEEEE. V was cut by 3 bases and J by 4 bases, with 20 bases left in between. This CDR3 has 17 amino acids. The chain's CDR3 is CASSWRGGATLYNEQFF. CDR3 DNA sequence: TGTGCCAGCAGCTGGAGAGGGGGGGCCACGCTTTACAATGAGCAGTTCTTC.

The rearrangement uses TRBV30 and TRBJ1-5, with D possibly being TRBD1 (6 bases). Germline assignment: CDR1 GTSNPN and CDR2 SVGIG (reference sequence). This CDR3 is 13 amino acids long. The V and J ends lost 2 bases and 3 bases respectively, with 8 bases between them. CDR3 in DNA: TGTGCCTGGAGTCGGACAGTCAATCAGCCCCAGCATTTT. It specifies CAWSRTVNQPQHF.

The V and J genes are TRBV4-3 and TRBJ2-3; possibly TRBD1 for D (5 bases). From germline, CDR1 is LGHNA and CDR2 YSLEER. V was clipped by 2 bases and J by 2 bases, with 14 bases between them. CDR3 length: 16 amino acids. CDR3 amino acids: CASSQRPQGNTDTQYF. The CDR3 DNA follows: TGCGCCAGCAGCCAAAGACCCCAGGGTAACACAGATACGCAGTATTTT.